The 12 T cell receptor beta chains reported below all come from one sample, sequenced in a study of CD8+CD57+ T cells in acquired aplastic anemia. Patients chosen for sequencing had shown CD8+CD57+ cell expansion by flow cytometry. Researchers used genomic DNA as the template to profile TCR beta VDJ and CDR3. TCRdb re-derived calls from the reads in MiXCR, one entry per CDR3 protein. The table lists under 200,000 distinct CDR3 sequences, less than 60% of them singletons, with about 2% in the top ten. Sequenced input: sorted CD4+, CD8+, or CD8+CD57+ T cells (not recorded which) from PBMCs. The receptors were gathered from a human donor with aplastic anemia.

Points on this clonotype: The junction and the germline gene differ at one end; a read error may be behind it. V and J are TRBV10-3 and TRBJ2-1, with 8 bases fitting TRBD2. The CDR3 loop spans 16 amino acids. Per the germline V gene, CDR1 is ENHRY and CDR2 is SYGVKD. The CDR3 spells CASSGRGGGLYNEQFF. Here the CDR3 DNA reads TGTGCCAGCAGTGGCCGGGGGGGGGGGCTGTACAATGAGCAGTTCTTC.

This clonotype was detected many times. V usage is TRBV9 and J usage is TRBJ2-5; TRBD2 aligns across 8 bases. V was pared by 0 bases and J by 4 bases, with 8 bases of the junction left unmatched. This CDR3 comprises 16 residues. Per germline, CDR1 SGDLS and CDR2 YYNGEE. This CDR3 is CASSVDVPGGSETQYF. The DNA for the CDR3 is TGTGCCAGCAGCGTAGACGTCCCGGGGGGGTCAGAGACCCAGTACTTC.

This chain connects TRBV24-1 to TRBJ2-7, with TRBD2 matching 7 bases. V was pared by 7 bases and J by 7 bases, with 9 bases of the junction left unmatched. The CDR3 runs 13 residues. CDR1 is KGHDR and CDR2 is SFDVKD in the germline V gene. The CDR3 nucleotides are TGTGCCACCAGCCCAGGGACTACGGGGGAGCAGTACTTC. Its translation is CATSPGTTGEQYF.

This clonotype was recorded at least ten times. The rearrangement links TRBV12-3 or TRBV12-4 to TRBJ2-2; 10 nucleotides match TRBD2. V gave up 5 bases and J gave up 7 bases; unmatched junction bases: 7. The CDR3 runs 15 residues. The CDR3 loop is CASSLSGGAGGELFF. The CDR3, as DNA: TGTGCCAGCAGTCTAAGCGGGGGGGCCGGCGGGGAGCTGTTTTTT.

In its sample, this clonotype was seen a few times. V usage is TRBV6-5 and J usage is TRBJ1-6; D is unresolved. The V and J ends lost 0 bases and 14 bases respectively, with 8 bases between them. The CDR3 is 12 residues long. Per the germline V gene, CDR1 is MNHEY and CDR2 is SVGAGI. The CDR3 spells CASSYSKTALHF. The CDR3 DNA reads TGTGCCAGCAGTTACTCCAAAACGGCCCTCCACTTT.

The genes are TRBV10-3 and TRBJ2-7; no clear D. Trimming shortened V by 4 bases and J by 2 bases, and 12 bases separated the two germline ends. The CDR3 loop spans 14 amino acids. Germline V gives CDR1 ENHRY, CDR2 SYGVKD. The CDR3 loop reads CAISGQSLTYEQYF. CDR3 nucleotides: TGTGCCATCAGTGGCCAGAGCTTAACCTACGAGCAGTACTTC.

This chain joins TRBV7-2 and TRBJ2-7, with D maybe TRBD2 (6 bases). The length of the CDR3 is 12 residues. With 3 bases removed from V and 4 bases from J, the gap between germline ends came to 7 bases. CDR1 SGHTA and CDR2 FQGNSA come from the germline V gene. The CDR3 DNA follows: TGTGCCAGCAGCTTGAGCGGGTACGAGCAGTACTTC. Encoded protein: CASSLSGYEQYF.

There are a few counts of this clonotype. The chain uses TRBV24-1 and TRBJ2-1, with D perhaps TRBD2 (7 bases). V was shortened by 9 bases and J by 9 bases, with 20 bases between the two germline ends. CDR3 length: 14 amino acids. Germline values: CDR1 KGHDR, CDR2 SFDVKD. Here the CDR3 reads CATAAGAGVSEQFF. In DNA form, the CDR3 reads TGTGCCACCGCGGCGGGGGCGGGAGTGAGTGAGCAGTTCTTC.

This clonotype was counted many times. DNA of the CDR3: TGTGCCAGCACCCCCTGGGCAGCAGGCTACGAGCAGTACTTC. Amino acids: CASTPWAAGYEQYF. The chain uses TRBV28 and TRBJ2-7; D unclear. Deletions cut 7 bases from V and 3 bases from J, with 16 bases between. Germline-derived CDR1 and CDR2 are MDHEN and SYDVKM. CDR3 length equals 14 residues.

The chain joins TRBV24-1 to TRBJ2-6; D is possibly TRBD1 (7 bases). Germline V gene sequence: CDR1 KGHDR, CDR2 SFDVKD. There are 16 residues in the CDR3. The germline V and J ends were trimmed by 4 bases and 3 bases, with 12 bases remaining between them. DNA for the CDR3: TGTGCCACCAGTGACTACAGGGGAGGTGGGGCCAACGTCCTGACTTTC. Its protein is CATSDYRGGGANVLTF.

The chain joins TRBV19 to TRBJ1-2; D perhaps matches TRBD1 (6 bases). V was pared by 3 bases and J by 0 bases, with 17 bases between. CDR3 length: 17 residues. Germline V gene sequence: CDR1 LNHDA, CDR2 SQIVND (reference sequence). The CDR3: CASSMREEGEANYGYTF. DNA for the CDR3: TGTGCCAGTAGTATGCGAGAGGAGGGGGAGGCTAACTATGGCTACACCTTC.

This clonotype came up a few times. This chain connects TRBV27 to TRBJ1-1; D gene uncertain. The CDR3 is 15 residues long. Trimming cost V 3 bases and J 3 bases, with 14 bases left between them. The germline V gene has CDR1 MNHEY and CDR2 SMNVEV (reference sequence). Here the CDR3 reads CASSFGPRQDTEAFF. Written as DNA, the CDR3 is TGTGCCAGCAGTTTCGGGCCAAGGCAGGACACTGAAGCTTTCTTT.